These 23 T cell receptor beta chains were sequenced from one sample in a study of T cells after yellow fever vaccination. In TCRdb, the 5' RACE reads were re-called with MiXCR into one record per CDR3 protein. The sample consists of hundreds of thousands of distinct CDR3 sequences, 10% to 15% of them appearing once. The source material was PBMCs, sampled on the day of the yellow fever booster vaccination. The receptors shown here come from a man aged 25-45 years who received the YFV17D yellow fever vaccine.

The V call is TRBV12-3 or TRBV12-4, the J call TRBJ2-2; 13 bases fit TRBD2. V lost 10 bases, J lost 7 bases, and 6 bases stayed unmatched. The CDR3 runs 14 residues. The CDR3 sequence: CATRTSGSIGELFF. The CDR3 coding sequence is TGTGCCACCCGGACTAGCGGGAGTATCGGGGAGCTGTTTTTT.

V and J are TRBV7-2 and TRBJ2-1, with TRBD2 as a possible D gene (6 bases). The V and J ends lost 0 bases and 4 bases respectively, with 19 bases between them. The CDR3 consists of 18 residues. Germline CDR1 reads SGHTA; CDR2 reads FQGNSA. CDR3 region: CASSLAERWGLSYNEQFF. CDR3 sequence (DNA): TGTGCCAGCAGCTTAGCGGAAAGGTGGGGACTCAGTTACAATGAGCAGTTCTTC.

The rearrangement uses TRBV29-1 and TRBJ1-5; no reliable D call. Trimming shortened V by 4 bases and J by 0 bases, and 10 bases separated the two germline ends. CDR3 length: 14 residues. Germline CDR1 reads SQVTM; CDR2 reads ANQGSEA. CDR3 nucleotide sequence: TGCAGCGTTGTCTCAGGTAATAGCAATCAGCCCCAGCATTTT. This translates into CSVVSGNSNQPQHF. The full variable domain, its missing parts supplied by reference TRBV29-1 and TRBJ1-5, is SAVISQKPSRDICQRGTSLTIQCQVDSQVTMMFWYRQQPGQSLTLIATANQGSEATYESGFVIDKFPISRPNLTFSTLTVSNMSPEDSSIYLCSVVSGNSNQPQHFGDGTRLSIL.

V gene TRBV4-3 combines with J gene TRBJ2-1, with 9 bases fitting TRBD2. CDR1 and CDR2 (germline): LGHNA, YSLEER. After removal of 3 bases from V and 3 bases from J, the junction contained 3 bases not matched to a gene. The CDR3 is made up of 15 amino acids. CDR3 sequence (DNA): TGCGCCAGCAGCCAGGGGACTAGCAGCTACAATGAGCAGTTCTTC. Amino acids: CASSQGTSSYNEQFF.

This clonotype was counted between two and nine times. V usage is TRBV5-1 and J usage is TRBJ1-1, with D hard to call. The V end was cut by 2 bases, the J end by 1 base, with 9 bases between. Germline assignment: CDR1 SGHRS and CDR2 YFSETQ. The CDR3 sequence is 14 residues long. In nucleotides, the CDR3 is TGCGCCAGCAGCTTAGGCAATCCGAACACTGAAGCTTTCTTT. Its translation: CASSLGNPNTEAFF. The full variable domain, rest sourced from reference TRBV5-1 and TRBJ1-1, is KAGVTQTPRYLIKTRGQQVTLSCSPISGHRSVSWYQQTPGQGLQFLFEYFSETQRNKGNFPGRFSGRQFSNSRSEMNVSTLELGDSALYLCASSLGNPNTEAFFGQGTRLTVV.

This clonotype appeared many times. The chain joins TRBV28 to TRBJ2-3; no clear D gene. This CDR3 comprises 14 residues. V gave up 3 bases and J gave up 4 bases, with 11 bases separating them. Germline V lookup: CDR1 MDHEN, CDR2 SYDVKM. CDR3 amino acids: CASSFRATPDTQYF. In DNA, the CDR3 is TGTGCCAGCAGTTTCCGTGCAACCCCAGATACGCAGTATTTT. Drawing the rest from reference TRBV28 and TRBJ2-3, the complete variable domain is DVKVTQSSRYLVKRTGEKVFLECVQDMDHENMFWYRQDPGLGLRLIYFSYDVKMKEKGDIPEGYSVSREKKERFSLILESASTNQTSMYLCASSFRATPDTQYFGPGTRLTVL.

This clonotype was detected a few times. The chain's CDR3 is CSATGTSLNNEQFF. In nucleotides, the CDR3 is TGCAGTGCGACCGGGACTAGCTTAAACAATGAGCAGTTCTTC. This chain connects TRBV20-1 to TRBJ2-1; 9 bases are shared with TRBD2. Per germline, CDR1 DFQATT and CDR2 SNEGSKA (reference sequence). This CDR3 is built from 14 residues. The ends lost 6 bases at V and 5 bases at J; junction bases unmatched: 8.

The chain uses TRBV5-1 and TRBJ2-1; maybe TRBD1 (6 bases). Deletions cut 4 bases from V and 2 bases from J, with 16 bases between. CDR1 and CDR2 (germline): SGHRS, YFSETQ. The CDR3 is 16 amino acids. The CDR3 DNA reads as TGCGCCAGCAGCGAGACAGGATCCCCTACCTACAATGAGCAGTTCTTC. This translates into CASSETGSPTYNEQFF.

This chain connects TRBV14 to TRBJ2-7; tentative D call: TRBD2 (6 bases). The CDR3 sequence is 16 residues long. Germline lookup yields CDR1 SGHDN and CDR2 FVKESK. The V and J ends lost 5 bases and 0 bases respectively, with 17 bases between them. Written as DNA, the CDR3 is TGTGCCAGCAGCAAAACCGGAGGGAAGAGCTCCTACGAGCAGTACTTC. This encodes CASSKTGGKSSYEQYF.

A few counts support this clonotype. The chain links TRBV20-1 to TRBJ2-5; TRBD1 is a possible D gene (6 bases). The CDR3 contains 13 residues. The V end lost 5 bases, the J end lost 10 bases, and 20 bases lay between the germline ends. Germline CDR1 reads DFQATT; CDR2 reads SNEGSKA (reference sequence). Here the CDR3 reads CSADINRAGGQYF. The DNA for the CDR3 is TGCAGTGCTGACATCAACAGGGCTGGGGGCCAGTACTTC.

The rearrangement links TRBV6-1 to TRBJ2-3; 11 bases match TRBD2. This CDR3 has 14 residues. Germline V lookup: CDR1 MNHNS, CDR2 SASEGT. The junction had 5 bases not matched to a gene; V was cut back by 8 bases and J by 4 bases. The DNA for the CDR3 is TGTGCCAGCGGAGGGACTAGCGGCCCAGATACGCAGTATTTT. It encodes CASGGTSGPDTQYF.

This clonotype was recorded a few times. This chain links TRBV7-2 with TRBJ2-3; possible D gene TRBD2, 7 bases. Germline CDR1 SGHTA, CDR2 FQGNSA. The CDR3 has 16 residues. V lost 2 bases and J 0 bases, leaving 12 bases between the germline ends. The CDR3: CASSLFGGASTDTQYF. CDR3 sequence (DNA): TGTGCCAGCAGCTTATTTGGGGGGGCGAGCACAGATACGCAGTATTTT.

This clonotype came up once. One end of the junction does not line up with germline, which may come from a read error. The chain couples TRBV5-1 to TRBJ2-2; TRBD2 matches at 9 bases. Germline V gives CDR1 SGHRS, CDR2 YFSETQ. The CDR3 is 15 amino acids. The CDR3 reads CASSPSGRNTWELFF. The CDR3 nucleotides read TGCGCCAGCAGCCCGAGCGGGAGGAACACCTGGGAGCTGTTTTTT.

This clonotype was picked up many times. This sequence joins TRBV4-2 and TRBJ2-3; the match to TRBD2 covers 9 bases. CDR3 length: 20 residues. Germline V gene data show CDR1 as LGHNA and CDR2 as YNFKEQ. V was clipped by 7 bases and J by 11 bases; unmatched bases: 31. CDR3 sequence reads: CASTHRWAAAGGVKGILQYF. DNA of the CDR3: TGTGCCAGCACCCATCGTTGGGCCGCAGCGGGAGGTGTGAAAGGAATATTGCAGTATTTT.

The V call is TRBV7-2, the J call TRBJ2-1, with D possibly matching TRBD2 (6 bases). There are 13 residues in the CDR3. Per the germline V gene, CDR1 is SGHTA and CDR2 is FQGNSA. Between the trimmed V and J ends, which lost 4 bases and 10 bases, there was a span of 14 bases. CDR3 in DNA: TGTGCCAGCAGCTCCGCTAGCGAGGTGGAGCAGTTCTTC. This encodes CASSSASEVEQFF.

This clonotype has a handful of counts. The chain has TRBV12-3 or TRBV12-4 and TRBJ2-4; TRBD1 is a possible D gene (5 bases). Trimming removed 1 base from V and 4 bases from J, with 11 bases in between. This CDR3 is built from 15 residues. CDR3 in DNA: TGTGCCAGCAGTTTAGTTCAGGGTTTGAAAAACATTCAGTACTTC. Its protein product is CASSLVQGLKNIQYF.

A few counts support this clonotype. V and J are TRBV2 and TRBJ1-2; D unresolved. V was shortened by 5 bases and J by 4 bases, with 5 bases between the two germline ends. The CDR3 runs 11 residues. CDR1 SNHLY and CDR2 FYNNEI come from the germline V gene. CDR3 residues: CASSQFYGYTF. CDR3 bases: TGTGCCAGCAGTCAGTTCTATGGCTACACCTTC.

The chain carries TRBV9 and TRBJ2-7; D possibly corresponds to TRBD1 (5 bases). V was shortened by 0 bases and J by 0 bases, with 7 bases between the two germline ends. Germline CDR1 is SGDLS and CDR2 is YYNGEE. The CDR3 is made up of 14 amino acids. In DNA form, the CDR3 reads TGTGCCAGCAGCGTAGGGGGCAACTCCTACGAGCAGTACTTC. This gives the protein CASSVGGNSYEQYF. Full variable domain (remainder filled in from reference TRBV9 and TRBJ2-7): DSGVTQTPKHLITATGQRVTLRCSPRSGDLSVYWYQQSLDQGLQFLIQYYNGEERAKGNILERFSAQQFPDLHSELNLSSLELGDSALYFCASSVGGNSYEQYFGPGTRLTVT.

The rearrangement links TRBV7-9 to TRBJ2-2; TRBD1 agrees at 9 bases. This CDR3 contains 17 residues. V was pared by 1 base and J by 6 bases, with 9 bases of the junction left unmatched. Germline assignment: CDR1 SEHNR and CDR2 FQNEAQ (reference sequence). The CDR3 reads CASSLGTGQGHPGELFF. The CDR3, as DNA: TGTGCCAGCAGCTTAGGGACGGGACAGGGACACCCCGGGGAGCTGTTTTTT.

This clonotype was counted a few times. J is TRBJ2-3 and V is TRBV12-3 or TRBV12-4; tentatively, D is TRBD2 (5 bases). The CDR3 contains 13 residues. The germline V and J ends were trimmed by 7 bases and 4 bases, with 12 bases remaining between them. The CDR3: CASMTLAADTQYF. CDR3 coding DNA: TGTGCCAGCATGACCCTAGCTGCAGATACGCAGTATTTT.

V is TRBV4-3 and J is TRBJ2-1; 10 bases are a match to TRBD2. CDR3 size: 19 residues. V lost 4 bases to trimming and J lost 10 bases; unmatched junction nucleotides: 22. CDR1 and CDR2 from the germline V gene are LGHNA and YSLEER. CDR3 amino acids: CASSPKMVSSVAGGGEQFF. The CDR3 DNA is TGCGCCAGCAGCCCGAAGATGGTCTCCAGTGTAGCGGGAGGAGGCGAGCAGTTCTTC.

The chain carries TRBV9 and TRBJ1-5, with D unresolved. Germline V CDR1 and CDR2: SGDLS, YYNGEE. This CDR3 has 13 amino acids. V shed 0 bases and J shed 8 bases, with 9 bases lying between them. Written as DNA, the CDR3 is TGTGCCAGCAGCGTAGAGTTGGGTGAGCCCCAGCATTTT. Encoded protein: CASSVELGEPQHF.

This clonotype occurred a few times. The chain employs TRBV6-1 and TRBJ2-7, with D perhaps TRBD2 (6 bases). The length of the CDR3 is 16 residues. V lost 5 bases and J lost 0, with 17 bases in between. Germline V gene sequence: CDR1 MNHNS, CDR2 SASEGT. CDR3 coding DNA: TGTGCCAGCAGTACCCTCCGGGGGTTGAGCTCCTACGAGCAGTACTTC. Translated, it gives CASSTLRGLSSYEQYF.